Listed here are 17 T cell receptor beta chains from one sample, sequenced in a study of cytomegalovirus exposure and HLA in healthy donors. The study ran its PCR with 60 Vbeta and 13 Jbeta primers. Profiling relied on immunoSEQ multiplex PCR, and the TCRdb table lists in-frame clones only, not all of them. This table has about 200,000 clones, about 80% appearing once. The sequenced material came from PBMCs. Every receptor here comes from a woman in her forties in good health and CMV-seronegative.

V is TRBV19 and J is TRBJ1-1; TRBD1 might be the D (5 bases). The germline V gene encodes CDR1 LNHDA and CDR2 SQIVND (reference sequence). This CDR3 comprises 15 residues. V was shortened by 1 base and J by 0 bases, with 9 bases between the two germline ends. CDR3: CASSIGGTLNTEAFF. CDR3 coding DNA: TGTGCCAGTAGTATAGGCGGGACCCTGAACACTGAAGCTTTCTTT.

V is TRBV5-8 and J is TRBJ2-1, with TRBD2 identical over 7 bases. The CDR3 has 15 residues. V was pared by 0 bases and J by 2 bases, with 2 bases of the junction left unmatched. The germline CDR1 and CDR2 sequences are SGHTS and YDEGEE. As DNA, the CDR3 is TGTGCCAGCAGCTTGGACGGGGGGACCTACAATGAGCAGTTCTTC. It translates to CASSLDGGTYNEQFF.

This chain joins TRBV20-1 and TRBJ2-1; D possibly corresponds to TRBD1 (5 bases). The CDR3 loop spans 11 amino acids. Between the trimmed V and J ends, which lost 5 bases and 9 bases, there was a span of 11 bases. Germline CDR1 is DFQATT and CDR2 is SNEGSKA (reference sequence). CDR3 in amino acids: CSAVQGVEQFF. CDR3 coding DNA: TGCAGTGCTGTCCAGGGCGTTGAGCAGTTCTTC.

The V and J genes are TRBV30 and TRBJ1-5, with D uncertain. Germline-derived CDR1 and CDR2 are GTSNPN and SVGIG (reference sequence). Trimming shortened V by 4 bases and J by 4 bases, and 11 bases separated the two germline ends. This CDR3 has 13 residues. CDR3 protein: CAWNMVRNQPQHF. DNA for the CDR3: TGTGCCTGGAATATGGTCCGGAATCAGCCCCAGCATTTT.

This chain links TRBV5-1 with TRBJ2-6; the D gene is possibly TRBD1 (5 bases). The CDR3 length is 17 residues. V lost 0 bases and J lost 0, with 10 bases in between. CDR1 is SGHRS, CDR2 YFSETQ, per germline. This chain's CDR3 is CASSLGGASSGANVLTF. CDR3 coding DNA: TGCGCCAGCAGCTTGGGGGGCGCTAGCTCTGGGGCCAACGTCCTGACTTTC.

The CDR3 coding sequence is TGTGCCAGCAGCTTCGCCAGTCGGAGGGCTTTCTTT. Translating it yields CASSFASRRAFF. The rearrangement joins TRBV7-2 to TRBJ1-1; D remains ambiguous. The CDR3 consists of 12 residues. Germline assignment: CDR1 SGHTA and CDR2 FQGNSA. V lost 3 bases and J lost 11, with 13 bases in between.

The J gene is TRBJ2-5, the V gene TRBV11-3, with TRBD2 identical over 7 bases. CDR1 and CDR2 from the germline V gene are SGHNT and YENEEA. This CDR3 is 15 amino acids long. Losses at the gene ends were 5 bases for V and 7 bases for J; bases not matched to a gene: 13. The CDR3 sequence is CASSPPREELGTQYF. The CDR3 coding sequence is TGTGCCAGCAGCCCTCCCCGGGAGGAGCTCGGGACCCAGTACTTC.

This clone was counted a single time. The CDR3 sequence: CASSLIGTVGYTF. As DNA, the CDR3 is TGTGCCAGCAGCTTAATCGGGACAGTTGGCTACACCTTC. The chain combines TRBV7-3 with TRBJ1-2, with 7 bases lining up with TRBD1. Losses at the gene ends were 1 base for V and 7 bases for J; bases not matched to a gene: 3. The CDR3 is 13 residues long. Germline-derived CDR1 and CDR2 are SGHTA and FQGTGA.

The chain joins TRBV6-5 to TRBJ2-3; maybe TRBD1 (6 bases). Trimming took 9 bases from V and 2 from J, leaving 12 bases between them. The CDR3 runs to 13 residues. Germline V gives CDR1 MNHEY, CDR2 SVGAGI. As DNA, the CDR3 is TGTGCCAGTCCGGACAGTAACACAGATACGCAGTATTTT. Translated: CASPDSNTDTQYF.

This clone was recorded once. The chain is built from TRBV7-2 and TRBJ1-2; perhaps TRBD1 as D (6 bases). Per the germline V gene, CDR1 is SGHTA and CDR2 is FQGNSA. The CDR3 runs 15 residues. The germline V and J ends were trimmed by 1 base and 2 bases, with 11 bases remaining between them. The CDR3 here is CASSLDRVGNYGYTF. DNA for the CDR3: TGTGCCAGCAGCTTAGACAGGGTAGGCAACTATGGCTACACCTTC.

For the CDR3, the DNA is TGTGCCAGCAGCTTAGGACAGGGCACCTACAATGAGCAGTTCTTC. Protein sequence: CASSLGQGTYNEQFF. The chain is built from TRBV11-1 and TRBJ2-1; 7 bases map to TRBD1. V shed 1 base, J shed 2 bases, and the junction held 2 bases outside the gene matches. The CDR3 length is 15 residues. The germline CDR1 and CDR2 sequences are SGHAT and FQDESV (reference sequence).

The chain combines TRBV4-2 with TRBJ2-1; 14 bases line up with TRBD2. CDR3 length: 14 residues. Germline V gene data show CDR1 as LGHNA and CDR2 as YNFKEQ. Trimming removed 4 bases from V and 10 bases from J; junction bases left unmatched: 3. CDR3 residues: CASSPGLAGDEQFF. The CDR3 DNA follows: TGTGCCAGCAGCCCGGGACTAGCGGGAGACGAGCAGTTCTTC.

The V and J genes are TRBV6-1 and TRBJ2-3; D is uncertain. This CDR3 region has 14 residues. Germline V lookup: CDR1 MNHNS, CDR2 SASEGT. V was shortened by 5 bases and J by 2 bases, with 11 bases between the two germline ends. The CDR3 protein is CASSIDSSTDTQYF. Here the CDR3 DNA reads TGTGCCAGCAGTATCGACTCTTCCACAGATACGCAGTATTTT.

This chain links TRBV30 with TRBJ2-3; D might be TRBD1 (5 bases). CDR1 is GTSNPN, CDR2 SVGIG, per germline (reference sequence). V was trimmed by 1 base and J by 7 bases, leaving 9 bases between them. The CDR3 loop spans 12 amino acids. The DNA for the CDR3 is TGTGCCTGGAGTGGGGGCGGCTATACGCAGTATTTT. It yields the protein CAWSGGGYTQYF. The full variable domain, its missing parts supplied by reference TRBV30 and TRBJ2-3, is SQTIHQWPATLVQPVGSPLSLECTVEGTSNPNLYWYRQAAGRGLQLLFYSVGIGQISSEVPQNLSASRPQDRQFILSSKKLLLSDSGFYLCAWSGGGYTQYFGPGTRLTVL.

CDR3: CASSLSFFEPYNEQFF. CDR3 bases: TGTGCCAGCAGCTTAAGTTTTTTTGAGCCCTACAATGAGCAGTTCTTC. This chain joins TRBV7-6 and TRBJ2-1, with unresolved D. This CDR3 region has 16 residues. Trimming removed 2 bases at V and 2 bases at J, with 13 bases between. CDR1 is SGHVS, CDR2 FNYEAQ, per germline.

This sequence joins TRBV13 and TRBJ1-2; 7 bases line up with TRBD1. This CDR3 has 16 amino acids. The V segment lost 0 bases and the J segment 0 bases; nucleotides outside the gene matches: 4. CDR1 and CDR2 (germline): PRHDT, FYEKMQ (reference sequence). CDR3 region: CASSLGGTATNYGYTF. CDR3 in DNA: TGTGCCAGCAGCTTAGGAGGGACAGCTACTAACTATGGCTACACCTTC.

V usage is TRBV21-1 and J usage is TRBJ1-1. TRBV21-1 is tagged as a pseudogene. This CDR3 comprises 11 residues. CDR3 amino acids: CASSPWRLAFF. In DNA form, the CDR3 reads TGTGCCAGCAGTCCCTGGAGGTTAGCTTTCTTT.